This TCR beta chain was captured in a study of circulating CD8 cells and anti-PD-1 response in melanoma (dated by TCRdb to the early 2020s). The study in broad terms: Nivolumab was given to patients intravenously at 3 mg/kg every 2 weeks. The melanoma cohort had 13 patients, seven of whom got anti-PD-1 as first-line therapy, while the other six had previously had targeted therapy or immunotherapy. Patients with complete or partial responses were classified as responders, and patients with stable or progressive disease (RECIST v1.1) were classified as non-responders. A total of about 11 melanoma patients were included in the TCR repertoire analysis, 4 of them responders and 7 non-responders. On on-treatment samples, PD-1 was detected using a biotinylated anti-human IgG4 antibody. Results the study describes overall, beyond this receptor: Because material was limited, most experiments were generally run without replicates. The DNEG repertoire had the highest diversity, the PD-1 and DPOS repertoires had similar and higher clonality, and the TIGIT repertoires had the lowest diversity. Only baseline and M1 samples from a small cohort with few responders were used in the published TCR repertoire comparisons. Because tumor material was not accessible, tumor reactivity was instead assessed by peptide assays on expanded sorted subsets. The authors pointed out that the cohort included both treatment-naive and previously treated patients, and that this mix could influence the results. Between subsets, repertoires were largely private, with fewer than 7% of TRB clonotypes shared at M1, and the highest sharing was seen between DPOS and TIGIT.

Based on its abundance in the sample, this clonotype is medium-sized (0.01 to 0.1%). It has no known antigen specificity. Within one base of it there is no much larger clone, and no base qualities were kept. Using a BD FACSAria II cell sorter, four subsets defined by PD-1 and/or TIGIT were sorted out of live CD3+CD8+TCRalphabeta+ cells. To characterize relevance to anti-PD-1 therapy response, circulating CD8 T cells were sorted into four subsets based on PD-1 and TIGIT expression. For every sorted CD8 T-cell subset, sequencing covered both the TCR alpha and the TCR beta chains. Peripheral blood was collected at three points: before the first anti-PD-1 injection, after two injections and after four injections. Ficoll gradient centrifugation was used to isolate PBMCs right away. Until use, PBMCs were stored frozen in liquid nitrogen in RPMI containing around 19% FCS and approximately 9.4% DMSO. After thawing, PBMCs were stained with a viability dye plus antibodies against CD3, CD8alpha, TCRalphabeta, PD-1 and TIGIT. Total RNA was extracted with the RNeasy Kit, and every sample reached a RIN above 7.

Sequencing was carried out with a NextSeq 500. The QIAseq Immune Repertoire RNA Library Kit, Human TCR Panel was used to prepare TCR libraries from around 15 ng of total RNA. TCR libraries were sequenced on an Illumina NextSeq with a Mid Output V2 kit, and asymmetric 261x41 paired-end reads were used. Each TCR library was diluted to approximately 4.2 nM, after which the TCR libraries were pooled, denatured and loaded at around 1 pM. The authors' analysis ran thus. TCR FASTQ files were processed in the QIAGEN GeneGlobe Data Analysis Center, with downstream analysis in R 3.5.2. Clonality was calculated as one minus the Shannon entropy normalized by the log of the number of unique productive sequences. Fisher exact tests at 5% FDR, run separately within each subset, picked out TRA or TRB clonotypes whose abundance differed between baseline and M1. Clonotypes with differential abundance were put into four groups: emerging, expanding, contracting or non-expanding/contracting. Repertoire overlap between patients was measured with Morisita's overlap index. TCRdb reprocessed the public reads (quality trimming at Q25 with fastp, clone calling with MiXCR) and kept in-frame beta chains. Every CDR3 protein is listed once, alongside the most common genes and DNA of its rows. The V and J calls reflect TCRdb's pipeline rather than the authors' work. The sample yields 300 to 450 distinct CDR3 sequences; 6.2% were counted once. Clones ranked in the top ten supply roughly three fifths of the sample.

From the cysteine up to the phenylalanine, the CDR3 has a length of 15 residues. The CDR3 DNA has 45 bases and is translated from base 1. A distance of 7 bases separates the germline ends of V and J, which lose 1 base and 1 base respectively. CDR1 is given as SGHTA and CDR2 as FQGNSA, both from the germline V gene. The rearrangement combines TRBV7-2 with TRBJ2-2; the D gene cannot be resolved reliably. The source material was CD8+ T cells from PBMCs, sampled at baseline or after one month of anti-PD-1 therapy (not recorded which). The sequence came from a human donor with melanoma. The CDR3 protein: CASSLETKNTGELFF. The nucleotide sequence is TGTGCCAGCAGCTTAGAGACGAAGAACACCGGGGAGCTGTTTTTT.